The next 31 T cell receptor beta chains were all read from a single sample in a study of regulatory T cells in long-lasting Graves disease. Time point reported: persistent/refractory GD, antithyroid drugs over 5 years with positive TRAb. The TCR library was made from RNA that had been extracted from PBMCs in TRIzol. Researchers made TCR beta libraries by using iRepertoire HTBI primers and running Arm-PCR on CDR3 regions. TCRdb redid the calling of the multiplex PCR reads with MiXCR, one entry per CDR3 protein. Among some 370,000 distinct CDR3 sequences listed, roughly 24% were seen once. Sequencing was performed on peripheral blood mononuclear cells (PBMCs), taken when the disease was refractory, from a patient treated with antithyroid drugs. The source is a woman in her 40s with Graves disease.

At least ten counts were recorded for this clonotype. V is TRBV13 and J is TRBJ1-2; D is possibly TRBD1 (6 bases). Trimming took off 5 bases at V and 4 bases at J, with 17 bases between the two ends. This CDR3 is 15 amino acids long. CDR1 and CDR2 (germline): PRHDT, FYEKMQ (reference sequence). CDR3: CASSPRGEGVYGYTF. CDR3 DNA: TGTGCCAGCAGCCCTCGGGGAGAGGGGGTCTATGGCTACACCTTC.

This chain's CDR3 is CSAAGNRGLSYEQYF. The CDR3 bases are TGCAGTGCTGCCGGGAACAGGGGGCTCTCCTACGAGCAGTACTTC. The genes are TRBV20-1 and TRBJ2-7, with 9 bases identical to TRBD1. The CDR3 has 15 amino acids. The trim removed 5 bases at V and 0 bases at J, leaving 8 bases unmatched. Germline loops: CDR1 DFQATT, CDR2 SNEGSKA (reference sequence).

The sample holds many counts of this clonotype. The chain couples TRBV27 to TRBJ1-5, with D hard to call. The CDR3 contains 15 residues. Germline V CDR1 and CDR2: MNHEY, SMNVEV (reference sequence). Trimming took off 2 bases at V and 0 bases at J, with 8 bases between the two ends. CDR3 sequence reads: CASSLGVDSNQPQHF. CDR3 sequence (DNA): TGTGCCAGCAGTTTAGGGGTGGATAGCAATCAGCCCCAGCATTTT.

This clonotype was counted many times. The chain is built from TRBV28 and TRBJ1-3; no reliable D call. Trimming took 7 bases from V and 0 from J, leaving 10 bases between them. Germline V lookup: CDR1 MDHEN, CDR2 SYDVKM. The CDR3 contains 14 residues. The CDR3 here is CASTLPYSGNTIYF. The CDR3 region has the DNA TGTGCCAGCACCCTCCCGTACTCTGGAAACACCATATATTTT.

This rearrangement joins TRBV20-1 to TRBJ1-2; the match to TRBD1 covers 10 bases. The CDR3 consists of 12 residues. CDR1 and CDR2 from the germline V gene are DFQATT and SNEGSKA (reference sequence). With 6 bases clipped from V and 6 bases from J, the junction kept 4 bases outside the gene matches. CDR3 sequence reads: CSARTGGHGYTF. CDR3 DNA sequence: TGCAGTGCGCGGACAGGGGGTCATGGCTACACCTTC.

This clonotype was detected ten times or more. CDR3 nucleotides: TGCGCCAGCAGTGAGTCGGGACAGCCTGAAGCTTTCTTT. This gives the protein CASSESGQPEAFF. V and J are TRBV10-1 and TRBJ1-1, with 7 bases fitting TRBD1. The CDR3 runs to 13 residues. With V trimmed by 0 bases and J by 6 bases, 1 base remained unmatched. Germline V gene data show CDR1 as WNHNN and CDR2 as SYGVQD (reference sequence).

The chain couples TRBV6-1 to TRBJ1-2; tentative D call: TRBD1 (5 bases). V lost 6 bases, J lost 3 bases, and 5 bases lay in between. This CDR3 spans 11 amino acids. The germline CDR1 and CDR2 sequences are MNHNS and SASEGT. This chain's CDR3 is CASRQDYGYTF. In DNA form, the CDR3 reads TGTGCCAGCAGACAGGACTATGGCTACACCTTC.

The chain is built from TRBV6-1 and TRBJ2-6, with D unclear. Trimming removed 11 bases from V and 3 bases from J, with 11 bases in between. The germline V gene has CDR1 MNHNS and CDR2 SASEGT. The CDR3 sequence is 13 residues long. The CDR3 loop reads CAQCVFGANVLTF. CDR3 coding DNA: TGTGCCCAATGCGTGTTTGGGGCCAACGTCCTGACTTTC.

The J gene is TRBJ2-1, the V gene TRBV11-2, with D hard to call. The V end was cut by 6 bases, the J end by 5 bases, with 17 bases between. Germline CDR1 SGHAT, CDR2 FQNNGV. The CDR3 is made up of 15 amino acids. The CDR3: CASRSLRGRNNEQFF. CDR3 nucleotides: TGTGCCAGCAGATCCCTAAGAGGACGGAACAATGAGCAGTTCTTC.

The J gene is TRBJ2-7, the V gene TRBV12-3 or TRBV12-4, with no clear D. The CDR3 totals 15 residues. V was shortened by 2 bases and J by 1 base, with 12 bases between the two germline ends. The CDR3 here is CASSLIRRRSYEQYF. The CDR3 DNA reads TGTGCCAGCAGTTTAATACGGCGTAGGTCCTACGAGCAGTACTTC.

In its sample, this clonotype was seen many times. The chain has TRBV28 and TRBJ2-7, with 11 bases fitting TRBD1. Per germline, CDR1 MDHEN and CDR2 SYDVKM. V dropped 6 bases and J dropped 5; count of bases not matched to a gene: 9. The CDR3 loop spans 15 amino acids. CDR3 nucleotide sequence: TGTGCCAGCAGCTCCGGGACAGGGGGTCGGGACGAGCAGTACTTC. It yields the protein CASSSGTGGRDEQYF.

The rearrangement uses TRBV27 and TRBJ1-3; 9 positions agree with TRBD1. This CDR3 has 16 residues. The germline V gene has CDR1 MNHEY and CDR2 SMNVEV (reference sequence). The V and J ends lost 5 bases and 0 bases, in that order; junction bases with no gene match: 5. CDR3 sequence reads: CASSLTGGLSGNTIYF. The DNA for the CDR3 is TGTGCCAGCAGTCTTACAGGGGGCCTCTCTGGAAACACCATATATTTT.

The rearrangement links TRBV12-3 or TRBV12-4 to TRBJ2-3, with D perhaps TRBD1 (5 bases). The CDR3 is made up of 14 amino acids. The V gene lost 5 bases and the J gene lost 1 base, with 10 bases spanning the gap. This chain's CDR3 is CASSPETGTDTQYF. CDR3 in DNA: TGTGCCAGCAGTCCAGAGACAGGCACAGATACGCAGTATTTT.

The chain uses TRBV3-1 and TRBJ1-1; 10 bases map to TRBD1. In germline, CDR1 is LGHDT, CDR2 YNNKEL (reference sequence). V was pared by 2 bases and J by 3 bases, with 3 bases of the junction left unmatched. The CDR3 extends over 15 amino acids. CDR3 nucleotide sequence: TGTGCCAGCAGCCAAAGGGACAGGGGTTACACTGAAGCTTTCTTT. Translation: CASSQRDRGYTEAFF.

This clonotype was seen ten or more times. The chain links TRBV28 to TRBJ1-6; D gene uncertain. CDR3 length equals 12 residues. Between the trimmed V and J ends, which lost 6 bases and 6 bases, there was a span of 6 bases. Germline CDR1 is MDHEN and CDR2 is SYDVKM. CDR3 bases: TGTGCCAGCAGCGGACCTAATTCACCCCTCCACTTT. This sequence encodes CASSGPNSPLHF.

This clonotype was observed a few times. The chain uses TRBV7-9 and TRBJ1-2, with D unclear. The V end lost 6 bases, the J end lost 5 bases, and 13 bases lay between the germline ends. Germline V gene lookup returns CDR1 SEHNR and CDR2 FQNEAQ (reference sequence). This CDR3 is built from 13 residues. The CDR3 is CASSMLRGYGYTF. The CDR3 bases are TGTGCCAGCAGTATGCTCCGGGGATATGGCTACACCTTC.

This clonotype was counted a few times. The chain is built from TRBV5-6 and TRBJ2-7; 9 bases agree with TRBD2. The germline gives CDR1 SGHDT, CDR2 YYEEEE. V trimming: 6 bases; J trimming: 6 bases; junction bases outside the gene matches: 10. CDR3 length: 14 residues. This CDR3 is CASKRAGGASEQYF. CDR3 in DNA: TGTGCCAGCAAGCGAGCGGGAGGAGCCTCCGAGCAGTACTTC. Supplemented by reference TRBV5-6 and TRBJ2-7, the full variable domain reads DAGVTQSPTHLIKTRGQQVTLRCSPKSGHDTVSWYQQALGQGPQFIFQYYEEEERQRGNFPDRFSGHQFPNYSSELNVNALLLGDSALYLCASKRAGGASEQYFGPGTRLTVT.

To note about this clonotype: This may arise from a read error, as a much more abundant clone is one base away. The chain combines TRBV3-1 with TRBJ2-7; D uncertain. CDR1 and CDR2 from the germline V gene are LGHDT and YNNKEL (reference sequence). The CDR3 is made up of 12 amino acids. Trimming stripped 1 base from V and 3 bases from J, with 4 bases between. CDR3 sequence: CASSQAHYEQYF. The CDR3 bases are TGTGCCAGCAGCCAAGCCCACTACGAGCAGTACTTC.

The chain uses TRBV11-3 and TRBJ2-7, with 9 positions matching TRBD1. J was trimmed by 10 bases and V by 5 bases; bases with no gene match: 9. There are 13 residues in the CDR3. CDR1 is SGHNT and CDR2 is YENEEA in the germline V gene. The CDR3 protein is CASSRDRVSEQYF. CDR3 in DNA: TGTGCCAGCAGCCGGGACAGGGTTTCTGAACAGTACTTC.

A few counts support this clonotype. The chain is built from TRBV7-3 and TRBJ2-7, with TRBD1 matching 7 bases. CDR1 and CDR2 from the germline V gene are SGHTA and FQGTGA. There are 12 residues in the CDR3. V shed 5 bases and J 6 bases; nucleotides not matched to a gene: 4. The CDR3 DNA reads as TGTGCCAGCAGCCTGACAGGGACCGAGCAGTACTTC. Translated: CASSLTGTEQYF.

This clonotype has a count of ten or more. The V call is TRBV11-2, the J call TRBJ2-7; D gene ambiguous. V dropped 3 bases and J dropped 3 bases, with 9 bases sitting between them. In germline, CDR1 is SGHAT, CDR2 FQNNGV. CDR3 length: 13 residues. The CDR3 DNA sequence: TGTGCCAGCAGCTTTAGTAGTGGCTACGAGCAGTACTTC. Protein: CASSFSSGYEQYF.

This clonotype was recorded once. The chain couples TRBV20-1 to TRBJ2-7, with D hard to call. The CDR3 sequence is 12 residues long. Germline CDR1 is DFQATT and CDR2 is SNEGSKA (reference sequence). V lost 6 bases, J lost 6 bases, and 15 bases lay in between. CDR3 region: CSALRTPCEQYF. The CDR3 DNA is TGCAGTGCCCTCCGGACCCCCTGCGAGCAGTACTTC.

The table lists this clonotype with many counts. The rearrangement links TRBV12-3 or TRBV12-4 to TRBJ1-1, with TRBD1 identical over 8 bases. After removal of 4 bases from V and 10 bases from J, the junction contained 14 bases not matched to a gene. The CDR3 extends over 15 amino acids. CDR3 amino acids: CASSSPPDRGLAAFF. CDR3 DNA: TGTGCCAGCAGTTCACCACCTGACAGGGGATTGGCAGCTTTCTTT.

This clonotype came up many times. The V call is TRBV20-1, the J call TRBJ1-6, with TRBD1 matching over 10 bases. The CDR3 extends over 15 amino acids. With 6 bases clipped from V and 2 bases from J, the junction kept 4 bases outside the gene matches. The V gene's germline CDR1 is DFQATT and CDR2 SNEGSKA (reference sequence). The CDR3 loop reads CSATGGMAYNSPLHF. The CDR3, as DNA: TGCAGTGCGACAGGGGGCATGGCCTATAATTCACCCCTCCACTTT.

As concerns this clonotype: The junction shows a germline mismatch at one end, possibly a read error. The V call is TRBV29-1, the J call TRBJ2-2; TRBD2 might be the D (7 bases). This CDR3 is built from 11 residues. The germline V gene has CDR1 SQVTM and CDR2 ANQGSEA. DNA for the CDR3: TGCAGCGTTGAATGGGGGCTAGCGGTGGGGTTT. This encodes CSVEWGLAVGF.

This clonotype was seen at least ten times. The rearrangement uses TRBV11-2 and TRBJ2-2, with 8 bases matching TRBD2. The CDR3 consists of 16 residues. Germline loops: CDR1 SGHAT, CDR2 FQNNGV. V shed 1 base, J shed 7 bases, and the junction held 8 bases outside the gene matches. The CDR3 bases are TGTGCCAGCAGCTTAGCCAGCGGGAGAGGAATCGGGGAGCTGTTTTTT. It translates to CASSLASGRGIGELFF.

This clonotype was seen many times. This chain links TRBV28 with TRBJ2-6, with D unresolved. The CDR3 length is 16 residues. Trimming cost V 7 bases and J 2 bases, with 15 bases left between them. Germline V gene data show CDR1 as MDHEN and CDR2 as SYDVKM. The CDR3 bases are TGTGCCAGCACCCGGGCACTCCAGCCTGGGGCCAACGTCCTGACTTTC. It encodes CASTRALQPGANVLTF. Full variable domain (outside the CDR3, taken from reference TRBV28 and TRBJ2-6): DVKVTQSSRYLVKRTGEKVFLECVQDMDHENMFWYRQDPGLGLRLIYFSYDVKMKEKGDIPEGYSVSREKKERFSLILESASTNQTSMYLCASTRALQPGANVLTFGAGSRLTVL.

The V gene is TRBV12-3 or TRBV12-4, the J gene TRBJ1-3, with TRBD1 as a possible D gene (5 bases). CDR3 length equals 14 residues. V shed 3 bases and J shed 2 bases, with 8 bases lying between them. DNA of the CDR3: TGTGCCAGCAGTTTGATGGGGGCTGGAAACACCATATATTTT. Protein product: CASSLMGAGNTIYF.

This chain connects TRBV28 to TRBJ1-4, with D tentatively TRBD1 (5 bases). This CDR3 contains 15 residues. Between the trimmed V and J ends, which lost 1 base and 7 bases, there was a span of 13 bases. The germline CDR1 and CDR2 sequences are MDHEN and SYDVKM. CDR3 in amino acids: CASSLYLGEGEKLFF. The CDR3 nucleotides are TGTGCCAGCAGTTTATACCTAGGGGAGGGTGAAAAACTGTTTTTT.

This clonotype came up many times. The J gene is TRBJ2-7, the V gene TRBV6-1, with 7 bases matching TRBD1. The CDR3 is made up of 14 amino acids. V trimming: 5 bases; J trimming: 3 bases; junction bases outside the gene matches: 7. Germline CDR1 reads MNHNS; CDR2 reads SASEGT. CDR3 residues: CASSPRQGLYEQYF. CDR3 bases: TGTGCCAGCAGTCCGAGACAGGGCCTCTACGAGCAGTACTTC.

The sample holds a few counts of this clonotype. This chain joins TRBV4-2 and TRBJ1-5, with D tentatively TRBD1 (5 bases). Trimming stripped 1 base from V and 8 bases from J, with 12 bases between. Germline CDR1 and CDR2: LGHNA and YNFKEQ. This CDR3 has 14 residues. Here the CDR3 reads CASSQVGGEEPQHF. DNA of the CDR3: TGTGCCAGCAGCCAAGTGGGGGGAGAGGAGCCCCAGCATTTT.